This T cell receptor beta chain was identified during a study of cytomegalovirus exposure and HLA in healthy donors. Findings and caveats of the study: In an earlier analysis, about 87% or about 30%: the productive usage of most TCR beta V segments. Later findings reportedly placed an Asian-associated ancestry cluster below the approximately 700-donor mean for N-insertions.

PCR was performed using 60 Vbeta and 13 Jbeta primers. TCRdb's copy holds only in-frame clones and misses some; the assay was immunoSEQ multiplex PCR. The table has fewer than 200,000 clones, about 80% seen once. As for this clone: Its antigen is currently unknown.

The germline CDR1 and CDR2 sequences are SGHTS and YDEGEE. V was clipped by 2 bases and J by 0 bases; unmatched bases: 10. There are 17 residues in the CDR3. Sequencing used PBMCs. The V and J genes are TRBV5-8 and TRBJ2-5; 7 nucleotides agree with TRBD1. The clonotype was recovered from a woman younger than 45 in good health and CMV-seronegative. CDR3 residues: CASSFDRGTDNQETQYF. In DNA, the CDR3 is TGTGCCAGCAGCTTCGACCGAGGGACAGACAACCAAGAGACCCAGTACTTC.